This TCR beta chain originates from a study of blood T cell repertoires in COVID-19. Assay used: immunoSEQ multiplex PCR; TCRdb lists only in-frame clones, some missing. Of 100,000 or so clones in the sample, over 75% are singletons; the top ten hold around 6.5%. Per germline, CDR1 LGHNA and CDR2 YNFKEQ. The CDR3 is 15 amino acids. Trimming shortened V by 0 bases and J by 6 bases, and 12 bases separated the two germline ends. This TCR came from a woman aged 55-70 years with acute or convalescent COVID-19. J is TRBJ1-5 and V is TRBV4-2; D gene uncertain. Specimen: peripheral blood. The CDR3 DNA follows: TGTGCCAGCAGCCAAGAGCCAGGCATGGTTCAGCCCCAGCATTTT. Its protein product is CASSQEPGMVQPQHF.